The rows below give T cell receptor beta chains drawn from one sample of a study of blood T cell repertoires in COVID-19. Repertoires were generated with immunoSEQ multiplex PCR, while TCRdb's copy carries only in-frame clones and drops some. The sample contains fewer than 350,000 clones, roughly 90% of which appear only once. Sequencing was done on a sample of peripheral blood. These receptors came from a woman aged 30 to 39 with COVID-19, enrolled during active disease. Both conserved end residues are part of each CDR3. D genes are given only for firm matches. Clone size appears in some rows only: once, few, many, or a class for an expanded clone.

clone_size: -; j_call: TRBJ1-1; v_call: TRBV7-9; d_call: -; cdr3_aa: CASSLVPRGAFF; cdr3_nt: TGTGCCAGCAGCTTAGTGCCTAGAGGAGCTTTCTTT
clone_size: -; j_call: TRBJ1-1; v_call: TRBV7-6; d_call: TRBD1; cdr3_aa: CASSLGTGMLTEAFF; cdr3_nt: TGTGCCAGCAGCTTAGGGACAGGGATGCTGACTGAAGCTTTCTTT
clone_size: -; j_call: TRBJ2-7; v_call: TRBV5-1; d_call: TRBD2; cdr3_aa: CASSPGTSRYEQYF; cdr3_nt: TGCGCCAGCAGCCCCGGGACTAGCAGATACGAGCAGTACTTC
clone_size: -; j_call: TRBJ1-1; v_call: TRBV19; d_call: -; cdr3_aa: CASSIYQTERITEAFF; cdr3_nt: TGTGCCAGTAGTATCTATCAGACAGAGAGGATCACTGAAGCTTTCTTT
clone_size: few; j_call: TRBJ1-2; v_call: TRBV28; d_call: -; cdr3_aa: CAAGNSNYGYTF; cdr3_nt: TGTGCCGCCGGGAACTCTAACTATGGCTACACCTTC
clone_size: -; j_call: TRBJ2-1; v_call: TRBV11-2; d_call: -; cdr3_aa: CASSLGLAGEQFF; cdr3_nt: TGTGCCAGCAGCTTAGGACTCGCTGGCGAGCAGTTCTTC
clone_size: -; j_call: TRBJ2-4; v_call: TRBV28; d_call: -; cdr3_aa: CASSLAGIKNIQYF; cdr3_nt: TGTGCCAGCAGTTTAGCAGGGATCAAAAACATTCAGTACTTC
clone_size: -; j_call: TRBJ1-1; v_call: TRBV9; d_call: -; cdr3_aa: CASSPGQKNTEAFF; cdr3_nt: TGTGCCAGCAGCCCCGGACAGAAGAACACTGAAGCTTTCTTT
clone_size: -; j_call: TRBJ2-3; v_call: TRBV28; d_call: -; cdr3_aa: CASSLLGATTDTQYF; cdr3_nt: TGTGCCAGCAGTTTATTAGGGGCCACCACAGATACGCAGTATTTT
clone_size: -; j_call: TRBJ1-5; v_call: TRBV30; d_call: -; cdr3_aa: CAWSSTLGGGQPQHF; cdr3_nt: TGTGCCTGGAGTAGCACGCTTGGGGGCGGACAGCCCCAGCATTTT
clone_size: -; j_call: TRBJ2-3; v_call: TRBV6-2/TRBV6-3; d_call: TRBD1; cdr3_aa: CASSSLDRDITDTQYF; cdr3_nt: TGTGCCAGCAGTTCTCTGGACAGGGATATAACAGATACGCAGTATTTT
clone_size: -; j_call: TRBJ2-1; v_call: TRBV11-2; d_call: -; cdr3_aa: CASSLSVDNEQFF; cdr3_nt: TGTGCCAGCAGCTTATCGGTAGACAATGAGCAGTTCTTC
clone_size: -; j_call: TRBJ2-7; v_call: TRBV9; d_call: -; cdr3_aa: CASSVAPESNEQYF; cdr3_nt: TGTGCCAGCAGCGTAGCTCCGGAGAGTAACGAGCAGTACTTC
clone_size: -; j_call: TRBJ2-1; v_call: TRBV10-3; d_call: TRBD2; cdr3_aa: CAISGRTSVNEQFF; cdr3_nt: TGTGCCATCAGTGGGAGGACTAGCGTCAATGAGCAGTTCTTC
clone_size: once; j_call: TRBJ1-5; v_call: TRBV20-1; d_call: -; cdr3_aa: CSASGGSQPQHF; cdr3_nt: TGCAGTGCTAGTGGAGGGAGTCAGCCCCAGCATTTT
clone_size: -; j_call: TRBJ1-6; v_call: TRBV28; d_call: -; cdr3_aa: CASRGSGGYNSPLHF; cdr3_nt: TGTGCCAGCAGGGGTTCGGGAGGATATAATTCACCCCTCCACTTT
clone_size: -; j_call: TRBJ1-6; v_call: TRBV19; d_call: TRBD1; cdr3_aa: CASREGALYNSPLHF; cdr3_nt: TGTGCCAGTAGAGAGGGGGCCCTTTACAATTCACCCCTCCACTTT
clone_size: -; j_call: TRBJ2-1; v_call: TRBV5-1; d_call: TRBD1; cdr3_aa: CASSPGTANEQFF; cdr3_nt: TGCGCCAGCAGCCCCGGGACAGCCAATGAGCAGTTCTTC
clone_size: -; j_call: TRBJ1-2; v_call: TRBV27; d_call: TRBD1; cdr3_aa: CASSTTGNYGYTF; cdr3_nt: TGTGCCAGCAGTACGACAGGGAACTATGGCTACACCTTC
clone_size: -; j_call: TRBJ1-1; v_call: TRBV18; d_call: -; cdr3_aa: CASSPGIGTGQLNTEAFF; cdr3_nt: TGTGCCAGCTCGCCGGGGATAGGCACAGGGCAGCTGAACACTGAAGCTTTCTTT
clone_size: -; j_call: TRBJ1-6; v_call: TRBV30; d_call: TRBD1; cdr3_aa: CAWRTGLNSPLHF; cdr3_nt: TGTGCCTGGAGGACAGGGCTTAATTCACCCCTCCACTTT
clone_size: -; j_call: TRBJ2-7; v_call: TRBV4-2; d_call: -; cdr3_aa: CASSQDASSYEQYF; cdr3_nt: TGTGCCAGCAGCCAAGATGCCAGCTCCTACGAGCAGTACTTC